Presented here are 17 T cell receptor beta chains from one specimen sequenced in a study of immune characterization of retroperitoneal liposarcoma. MiXCR, run by TCRdb on the PCR reads, gives a single entry per CDR3 protein. This sample carries around 11,000 distinct CDR3 sequences, about 39% of them seen once, and the ten largest clones take roughly a tenth. Input material: tumor tissue. All receptors come from a female donor with retroperitoneal liposarcoma.

As concerns this clonotype: In this CDR3 the conserved last residue, phenylalanine or tryptophan, is missing, so a read error is likely. The gene calls are TRBV11-3 and TRBJ2-1, with 8 bases fitting TRBD2. Germline V CDR1 and CDR2: SGHNT, YENEEA. Losses at the gene ends were 1 base for V and 6 bases for J; bases not matched to a gene: 5. The CDR3 loop spans 15 amino acids. The CDR3 nucleotides are TGTGCCAGCAGCTTAGTCCTCCTAGCGGGCAATGAGCAGTTCTGC. Protein product: CASSLVLLAGNEQFC.

This chain connects TRBV10-2 to TRBJ1-5, with D perhaps TRBD1 (5 bases). The CDR3 is 14 residues long. Germline lookup yields CDR1 WSHSY and CDR2 SAAADI. Trimming cost V 8 bases and J 3 bases, with 14 bases left between them. CDR3 in DNA: TGCGCCAGCGCAGGGAGTAGCCTCAATCAGCCCCAGCATTTT. It codes for CASAGSSLNQPQHF.

J is TRBJ2-1 and V is TRBV6-1; D ambiguous. Trimming took off 3 bases at V and 10 bases at J, with 13 bases between the two ends. This CDR3 has 13 residues. CDR1 MNHNS and CDR2 SASEGT come from the germline V gene. The CDR3 is CASSEGQTYEQFF. CDR3 sequence (DNA): TGTGCCAGCAGTGAGGGTCAGACCTACGAGCAGTTCTTC.

In its sample, this clonotype was seen a few times. The genes are TRBV6-1 and TRBJ1-1, with 9 bases that match TRBD1. Per the germline V gene, CDR1 is MNHNS and CDR2 is SASEGT. The V segment lost 6 bases and the J segment 5 bases; nucleotides outside the gene matches: 4. The CDR3 spans 13 residues. In DNA form, the CDR3 reads TGTGCCAGCAGGATGACAGGGGGGACTGAAGCTTTCTTT. As protein: CASRMTGGTEAFF.

This clonotype was seen many times. This rearrangement joins TRBV6-1 to TRBJ2-1; possible D gene TRBD2, 6 bases. The CDR3 has 16 residues. V lost 1 base to trimming and J lost 13 bases, with 23 bases between them. CDR1 and CDR2 from the germline V gene are MNHNS and SASEGT. CDR3 in amino acids: CASSEGTGSWGETQFF. In DNA, the CDR3 is TGTGCCAGCAGTGAAGGGACGGGGAGTTGGGGGGAGACCCAGTTCTTC.

V and J are TRBV6-6 and TRBJ2-1; 10 nucleotides agree with TRBD2. Germline V gene data show CDR1 as MNHNY and CDR2 as SVGAGI (reference sequence). V lost 6 bases to trimming and J lost 13 bases; unmatched junction nucleotides: 27. The CDR3 covers 19 residues. The DNA of the CDR3 is TGTGCCAGCAGCTTAGTGGCCATTGGGGCTAGCGGGGGACAAGAGACCCAGTTCTTC. It encodes CASSLVAIGASGGQETQFF.

This chain uses TRBV6-1 with TRBJ1-1, with D perhaps TRBD1 (5 bases). This CDR3 is built from 14 residues. In germline, CDR1 is MNHNS, CDR2 SASEGT. Deletions cut 6 bases from V and 0 bases from J, with 11 bases between. The CDR3 region is CASRWGGMNTEAFF. CDR3 DNA sequence: TGTGCCAGCAGGTGGGGGGGGATGAACACTGAAGCTTTCTTT.

Concerning this clonotype itself: This sequence may be a read error, since a much larger clone differs from it by one base. The chain uses TRBV6-1 and TRBJ2-1; TRBD2 matches 11 bases. This CDR3 contains 13 residues. The germline V gene encodes CDR1 MNHNS and CDR2 SASEGT. V shed 5 bases, J shed 10 bases, and the junction held 4 bases outside the gene matches. Written as DNA, the CDR3 is TGTGCCAGCAGTCTAGCGGGGGGCTACGAGCAGTTCTTC. Residues: CASSLAGGYEQFF.

The gene calls are TRBV6-1 and TRBJ2-1; no firm D call. Deletions cut 7 bases from V and 13 bases from J, with 17 bases between. CDR3 length equals 12 residues. CDR1 is MNHNS, CDR2 SASEGT, per germline. CDR3 loop: CASKNGIFSQFF. DNA of the CDR3: TGTGCCAGCAAGAACGGAATCTTTTCTCAGTTCTTC.

The table lists this clonotype with a few counts. This could be a read error, since a much larger clone is one nucleotide away. J is TRBJ2-1 and V is TRBV6-1, with 8 positions matching TRBD1. The CDR3 is made up of 14 amino acids. Per the germline V gene, CDR1 is MNHNS and CDR2 is SASEGT. The J segment lost 10 bases and the V segment lost 5 bases, leaving 10 bases of the junction unmatched. The DNA for the CDR3 is TGTGCCAGCAGTTCATACAGGGGGACCTACGAGCAGTTCTTC. This sequence encodes CASSSYRGTYEQFF.

This clonotype is classed as medium-sized. The chain links TRBV7-8 to TRBJ2-5; D is unclear. CDR1 and CDR2 from the germline V gene are SGHVS and FQNEAQ. V lost 5 bases and J lost 4, with 8 bases in between. There are 12 residues in the CDR3. This chain's CDR3 is CASSSSGETQYF. DNA of the CDR3: TGTGCCAGCAGCAGTTCGGGAGAGACCCAGTACTTC.

In this sample, this clonotype is medium-sized. The chain uses TRBV6-1 and TRBJ2-5; 7 nucleotides line up with TRBD1. The CDR3 spans 16 residues. V shed 5 bases and J 11 bases; nucleotides not matched to a gene: 20. Germline loops: CDR1 MNHNS, CDR2 SASEGT. The CDR3 reads CASSYYRGGGYNEQYF. CDR3 bases: TGTGCCAGCAGTTATTACAGGGGCGGTGGGTACAATGAGCAGTACTTC.

V gene TRBV6-1 combines with J gene TRBJ1-6; D remains unclear. The CDR3 runs 15 residues. V was clipped by 5 bases and J by 5 bases, with 13 bases between them. Germline-derived CDR1 and CDR2 are MNHNS and SASEGT. CDR3: CASSLRADNNSPLHF. CDR3 sequence (DNA): TGTGCCAGCAGTTTGAGGGCAGATAATAATTCACCCCTCCACTTT.

This clonotype was counted a few times. The gene calls are TRBV7-8 and TRBJ1-2; D may be TRBD1 (5 bases). The CDR3 totals 14 residues. V dropped 3 bases and J dropped 0 bases, with 8 bases sitting between them. Per the germline V gene, CDR1 is SGHVS and CDR2 is FQNEAQ. CDR3 amino acids: CASSLGETNYGYTF. DNA of the CDR3: TGTGCCAGCAGCTTGGGGGAGACTAACTATGGCTACACCTTC. Combining the CDR3 with reference TRBV7-8 and TRBJ1-2 gives the whole variable domain GAGVSQSPRYKVAKRGQDVALRCDPISGHVSLFWYQQALGQGPEFLTYFQNEAQLDKSGLPSDRFFAERPEGSVSTLKIQRTQQEDSAVYLCASSLGETNYGYTFGSGTRLTVV.

This clonotype was recorded at least ten times. V usage is TRBV6-1 and J usage is TRBJ2-1; D not resolved. The J call could be wrong; TRBJ2-7 is a better fit for the DNA end. The CDR3 covers 13 residues. Germline loops: CDR1 MNHNS, CDR2 SASEGT. CDR3 protein: CASSENSGYEQYF. For the CDR3, the DNA is TGTGCCAGCAGTGAAAACTCTGGCTACGAGCAGTACTTC.

V gene TRBV10-1 combines with J gene TRBJ1-3; no clear D gene. Germline assignment: CDR1 WNHNN and CDR2 SYGVQD (reference sequence). V was pared by 3 bases and J by 0 bases, with 6 bases between. The CDR3 spans 14 residues. In DNA, the CDR3 is TGCGCCAGCAGTGAAAGGAGCTCTGGAAACACCATATATTTT. This sequence encodes CASSERSSGNTIYF.

This rearrangement joins TRBV7-8 to TRBJ1-2; tentative D call: TRBD1 (5 bases). V lost 1 base, J lost 4 bases, and 22 bases lay in between. Germline CDR1 SGHVS, CDR2 FQNEAQ. This CDR3 is built from 18 residues. Here the CDR3 reads CASSLVGQGSPSSYGYTF. In nucleotides, the CDR3 is TGTGCCAGCAGCTTAGTGGGGCAAGGGAGCCCTTCTAGCTATGGCTACACCTTC.